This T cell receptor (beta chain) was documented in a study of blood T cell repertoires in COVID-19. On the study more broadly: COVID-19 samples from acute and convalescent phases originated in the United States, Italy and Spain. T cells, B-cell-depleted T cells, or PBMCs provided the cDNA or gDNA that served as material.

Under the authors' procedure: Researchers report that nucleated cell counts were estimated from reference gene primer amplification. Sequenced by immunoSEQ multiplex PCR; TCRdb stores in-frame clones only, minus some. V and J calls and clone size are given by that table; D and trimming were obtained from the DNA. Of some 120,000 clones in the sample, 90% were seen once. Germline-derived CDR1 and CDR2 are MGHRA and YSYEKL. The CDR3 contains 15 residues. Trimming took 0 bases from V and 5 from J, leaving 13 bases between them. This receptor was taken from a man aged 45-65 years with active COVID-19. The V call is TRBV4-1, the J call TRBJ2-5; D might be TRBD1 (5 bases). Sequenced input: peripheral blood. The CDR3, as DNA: TGCGCCAGCAGCCAAGAGGTGACAGTTAAGGAGACCCAGTACTTC. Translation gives CASSQEVTVKETQYF.